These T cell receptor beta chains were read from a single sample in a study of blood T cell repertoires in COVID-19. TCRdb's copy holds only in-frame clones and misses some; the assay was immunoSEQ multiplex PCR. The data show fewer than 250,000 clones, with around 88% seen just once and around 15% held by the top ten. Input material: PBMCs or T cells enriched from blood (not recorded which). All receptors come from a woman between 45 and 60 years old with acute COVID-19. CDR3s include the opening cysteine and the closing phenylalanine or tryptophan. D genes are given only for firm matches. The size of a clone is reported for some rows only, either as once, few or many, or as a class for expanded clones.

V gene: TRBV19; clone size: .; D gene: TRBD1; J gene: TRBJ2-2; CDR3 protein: CASSADRGVTGELFF; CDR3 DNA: TGTGCCAGTAGTGCGGACAGGGGCGTCACCGGGGAGCTGTTTTTT
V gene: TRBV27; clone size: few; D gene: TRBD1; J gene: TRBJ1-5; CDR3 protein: CASSPDRVTQPQHF; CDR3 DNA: TGTGCCAGCAGCCCGGACAGGGTTACTCAGCCCCAGCATTTT
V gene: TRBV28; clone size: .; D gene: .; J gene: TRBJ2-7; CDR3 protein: CASISTGFSYEQYF; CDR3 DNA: TGTGCCAGCATCTCGACAGGCTTCTCCTACGAGCAGTACTTC
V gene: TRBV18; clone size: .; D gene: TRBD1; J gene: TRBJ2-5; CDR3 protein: CASSTSTGVGETQYF; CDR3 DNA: TGTGCCAGCTCAACCTCGACAGGGGTCGGAGAGACCCAGTACTTC
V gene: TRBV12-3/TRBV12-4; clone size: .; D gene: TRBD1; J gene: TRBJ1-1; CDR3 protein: CASRWTGDTEAFF; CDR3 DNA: TGTGCCAGCAGATGGACAGGTGACACTGAAGCTTTCTTT
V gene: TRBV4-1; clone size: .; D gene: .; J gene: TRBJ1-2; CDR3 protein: CASSPNTGSNYGYTF; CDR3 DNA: TGCGCCAGCAGCCCAAACACAGGGTCTAACTATGGCTACACCTTC
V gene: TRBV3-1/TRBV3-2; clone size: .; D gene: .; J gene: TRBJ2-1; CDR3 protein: CASSQLHGEKFF; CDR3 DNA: TGTGCCAGCAGCCAACTACACGGGGAAAAGTTCTTC
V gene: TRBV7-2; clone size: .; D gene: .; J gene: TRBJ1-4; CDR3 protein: CASSLVGEKLFF; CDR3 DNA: TGTGCCAGCAGCTTAGTTGGGGAGAAACTGTTTTTT
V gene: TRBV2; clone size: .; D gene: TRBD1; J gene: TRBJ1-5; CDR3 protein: CASSWDRGRDQPQHF; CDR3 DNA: TGTGCCAGCAGTTGGGACAGGGGGCGCGATCAGCCCCAGCATTTT
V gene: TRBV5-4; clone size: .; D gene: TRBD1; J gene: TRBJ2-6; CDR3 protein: CASSRQGAGANVLTF; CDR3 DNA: TGTGCCAGCAGCCGACAGGGGGCTGGGGCCAACGTCCTGACTTTC
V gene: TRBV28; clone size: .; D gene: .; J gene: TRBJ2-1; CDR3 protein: CASTPSGLHEQFF; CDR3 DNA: TGTGCCAGCACCCCGTCGGGGTTGCATGAGCAGTTCTTC
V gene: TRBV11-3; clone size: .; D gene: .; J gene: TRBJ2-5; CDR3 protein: CASSYSSQETQYF; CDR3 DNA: TGTGCCAGCAGCTATAGCAGCCAAGAGACCCAGTACTTC
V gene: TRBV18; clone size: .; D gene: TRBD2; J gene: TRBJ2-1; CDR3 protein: CASSPPLAGVNEQFF; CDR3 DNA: TGTGCCAGCTCACCCCCCCTAGCGGGAGTGAATGAGCAGTTCTTC
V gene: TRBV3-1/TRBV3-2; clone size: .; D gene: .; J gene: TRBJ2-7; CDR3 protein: CASSHPSGAKPYEQYF; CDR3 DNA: TGTGCCAGCAGCCACCCATCAGGGGCTAAGCCCTACGAGCAGTACTTC
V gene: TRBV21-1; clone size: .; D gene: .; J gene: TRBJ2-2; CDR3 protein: CASTAQLGGIGVTGELFF; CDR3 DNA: TGTGCCAGCACCGCTCAACTGGGGGGGATTGGGGTCACCGGGGAGCTGTTTTTT
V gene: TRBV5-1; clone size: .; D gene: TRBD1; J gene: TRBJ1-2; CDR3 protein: CASSSGGDYGYTF; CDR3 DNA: TGCGCCAGCAGTTCAGGGGGCGACTATGGCTACACCTTC
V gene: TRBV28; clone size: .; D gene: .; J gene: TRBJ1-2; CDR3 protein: CASSFEGRGYGYTF; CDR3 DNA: TGTGCCAGCAGTTTTGAGGGCAGAGGGTATGGCTACACCTTC
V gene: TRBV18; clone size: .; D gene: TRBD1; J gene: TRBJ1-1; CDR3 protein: CASSPGQGGGTEAFF; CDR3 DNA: TGTGCCAGCTCACCAGGACAGGGCGGAGGTACTGAAGCTTTCTTT
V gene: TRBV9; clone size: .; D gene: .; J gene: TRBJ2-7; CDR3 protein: CASSPRGQTGSNEQYF; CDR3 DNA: TGTGCCAGCAGCCCCCGCGGGCAGACCGGGAGTAATGAGCAGTACTTC
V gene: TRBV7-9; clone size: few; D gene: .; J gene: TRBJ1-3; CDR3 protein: CASSPTQGVGNTIYF; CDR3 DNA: TGTGCCAGCAGCCCTACTCAAGGGGTTGGAAACACCATATATTTT
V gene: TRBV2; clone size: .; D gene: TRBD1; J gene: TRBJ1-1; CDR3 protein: CASRRDRGLSEAFF; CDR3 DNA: TGTGCCAGTCGACGGGACAGGGGGTTATCTGAAGCTTTCTTT
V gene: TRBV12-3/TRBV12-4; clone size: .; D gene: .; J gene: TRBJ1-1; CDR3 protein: CASSGGGYTEAFF; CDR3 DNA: TGTGCCAGCTCGGGCGGGGGATACACTGAAGCTTTCTTT
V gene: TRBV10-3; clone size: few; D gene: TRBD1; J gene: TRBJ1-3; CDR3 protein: CAISSGQGVGNTIYF; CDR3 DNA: TGTGCCATCAGTTCGGGACAGGGGGTCGGAAACACCATATATTTT
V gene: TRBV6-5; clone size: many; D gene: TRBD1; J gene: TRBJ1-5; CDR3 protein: CASSPRGRGNQPQHF; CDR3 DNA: TGTGCCAGCAGTCCAAGGGGGCGCGGCAATCAGCCCCAGCATTTT
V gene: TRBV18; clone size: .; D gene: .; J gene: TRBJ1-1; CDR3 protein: CASSPMAGRVNTEAFF; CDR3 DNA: TGTGCCAGCTCACCAATGGCGGGTCGCGTGAACACTGAAGCTTTCTTT
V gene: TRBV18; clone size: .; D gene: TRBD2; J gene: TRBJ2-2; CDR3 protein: CASSPNLAGDGELFF; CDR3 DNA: TGTGCCAGCTCACCAAATCTAGCGGGAGACGGGGAGCTGTTTTTT
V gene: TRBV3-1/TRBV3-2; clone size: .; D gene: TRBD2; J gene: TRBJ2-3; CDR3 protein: CASSQMSGKTDTQYF; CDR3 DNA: TGTGCCAGCAGCCAAATGAGCGGGAAGACAGATACGCAGTATTTT
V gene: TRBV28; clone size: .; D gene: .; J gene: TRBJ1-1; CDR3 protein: CASSMTRTEAFF; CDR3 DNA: TGTGCCAGCAGTATGACACGGACTGAAGCTTTCTTT